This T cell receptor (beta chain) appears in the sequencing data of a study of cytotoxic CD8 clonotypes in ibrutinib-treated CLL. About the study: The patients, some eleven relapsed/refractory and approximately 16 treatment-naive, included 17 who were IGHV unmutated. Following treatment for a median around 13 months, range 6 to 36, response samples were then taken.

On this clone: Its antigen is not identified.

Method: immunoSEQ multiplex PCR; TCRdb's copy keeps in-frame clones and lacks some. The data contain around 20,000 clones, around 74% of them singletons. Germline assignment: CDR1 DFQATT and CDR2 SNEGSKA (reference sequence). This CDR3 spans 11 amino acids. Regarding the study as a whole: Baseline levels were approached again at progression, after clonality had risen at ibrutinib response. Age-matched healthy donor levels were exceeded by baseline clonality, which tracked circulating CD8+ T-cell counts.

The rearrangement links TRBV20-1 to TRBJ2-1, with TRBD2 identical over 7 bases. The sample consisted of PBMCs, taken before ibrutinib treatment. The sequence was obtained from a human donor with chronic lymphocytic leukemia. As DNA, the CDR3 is TGCAGCGCCGGGACTATGAATGAGCAGTTCTTC. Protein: CSAGTMNEQFF.